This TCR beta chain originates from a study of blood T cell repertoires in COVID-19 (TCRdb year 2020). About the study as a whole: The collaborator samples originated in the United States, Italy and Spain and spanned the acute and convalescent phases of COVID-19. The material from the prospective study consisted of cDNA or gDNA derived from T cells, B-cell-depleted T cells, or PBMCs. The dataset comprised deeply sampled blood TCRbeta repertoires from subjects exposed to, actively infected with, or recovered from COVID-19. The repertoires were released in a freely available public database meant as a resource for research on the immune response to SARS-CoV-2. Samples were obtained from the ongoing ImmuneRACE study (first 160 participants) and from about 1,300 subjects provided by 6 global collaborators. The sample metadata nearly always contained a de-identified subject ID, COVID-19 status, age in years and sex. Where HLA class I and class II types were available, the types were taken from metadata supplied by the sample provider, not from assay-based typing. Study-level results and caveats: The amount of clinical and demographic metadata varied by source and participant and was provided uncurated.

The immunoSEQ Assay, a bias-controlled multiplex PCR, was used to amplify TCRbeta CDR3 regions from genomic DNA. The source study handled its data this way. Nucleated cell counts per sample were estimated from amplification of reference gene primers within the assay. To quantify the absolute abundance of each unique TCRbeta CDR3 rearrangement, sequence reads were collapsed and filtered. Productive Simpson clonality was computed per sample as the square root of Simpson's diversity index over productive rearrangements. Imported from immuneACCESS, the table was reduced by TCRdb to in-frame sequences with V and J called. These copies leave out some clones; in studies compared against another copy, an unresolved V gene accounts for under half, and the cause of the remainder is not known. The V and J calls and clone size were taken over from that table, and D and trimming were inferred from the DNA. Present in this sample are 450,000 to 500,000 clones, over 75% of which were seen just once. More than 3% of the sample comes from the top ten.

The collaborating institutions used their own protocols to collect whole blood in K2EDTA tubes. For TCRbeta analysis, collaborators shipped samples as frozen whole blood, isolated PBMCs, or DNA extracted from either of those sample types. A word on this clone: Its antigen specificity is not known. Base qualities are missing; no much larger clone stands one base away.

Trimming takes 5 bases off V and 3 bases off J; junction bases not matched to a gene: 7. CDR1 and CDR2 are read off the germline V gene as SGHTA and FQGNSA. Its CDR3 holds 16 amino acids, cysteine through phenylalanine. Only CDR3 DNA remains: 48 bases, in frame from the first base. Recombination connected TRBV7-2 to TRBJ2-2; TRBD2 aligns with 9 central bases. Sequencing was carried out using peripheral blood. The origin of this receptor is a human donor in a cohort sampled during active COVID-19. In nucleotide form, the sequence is TGTGCCAGCAGCCCATACGGGACTAGCTACACCGGGGAGCTGTTTTTT. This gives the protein CASSPYGTSYTGELFF.